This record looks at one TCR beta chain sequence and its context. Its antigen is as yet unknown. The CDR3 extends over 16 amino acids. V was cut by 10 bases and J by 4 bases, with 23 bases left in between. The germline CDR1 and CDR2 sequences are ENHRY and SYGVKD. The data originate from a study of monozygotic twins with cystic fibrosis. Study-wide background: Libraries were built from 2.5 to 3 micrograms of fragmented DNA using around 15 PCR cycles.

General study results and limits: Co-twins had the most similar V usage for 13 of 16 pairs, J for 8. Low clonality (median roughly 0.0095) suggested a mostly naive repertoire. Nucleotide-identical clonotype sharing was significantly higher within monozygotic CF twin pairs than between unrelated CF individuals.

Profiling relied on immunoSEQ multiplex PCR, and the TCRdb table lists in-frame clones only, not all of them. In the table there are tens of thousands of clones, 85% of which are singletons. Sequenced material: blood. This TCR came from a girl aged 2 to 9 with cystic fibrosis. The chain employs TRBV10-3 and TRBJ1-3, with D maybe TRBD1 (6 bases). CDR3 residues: CATTTGNRVKGNTIYF. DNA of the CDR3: TGTGCCACCACAACGGGGAACAGGGTAAAAGGAAACACCATATATTTT.